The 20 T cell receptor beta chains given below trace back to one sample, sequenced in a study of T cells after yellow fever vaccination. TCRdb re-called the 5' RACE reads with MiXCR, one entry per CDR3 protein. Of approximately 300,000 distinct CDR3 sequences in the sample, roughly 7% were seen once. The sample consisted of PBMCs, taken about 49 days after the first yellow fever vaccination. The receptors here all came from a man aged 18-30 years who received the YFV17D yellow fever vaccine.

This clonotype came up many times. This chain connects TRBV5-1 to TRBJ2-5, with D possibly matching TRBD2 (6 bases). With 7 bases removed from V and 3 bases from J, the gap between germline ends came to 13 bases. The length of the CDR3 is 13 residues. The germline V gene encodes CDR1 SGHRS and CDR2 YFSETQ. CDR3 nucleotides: TGCGCCAGCTCGGCGGGACCGAAAGAGACCCAGTACTTC. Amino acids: CASSAGPKETQYF.

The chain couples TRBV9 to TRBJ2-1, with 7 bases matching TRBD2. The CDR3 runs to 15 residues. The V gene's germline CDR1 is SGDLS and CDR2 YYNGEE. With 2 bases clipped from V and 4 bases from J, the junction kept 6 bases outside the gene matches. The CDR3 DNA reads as TGTGCCAGCAGCGTTGGCGGCGGGGGTTACAATGAGCAGTTCTTC. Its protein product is CASSVGGGGYNEQFF. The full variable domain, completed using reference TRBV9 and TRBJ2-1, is DSGVTQTPKHLITATGQRVTLRCSPRSGDLSVYWYQQSLDQGLQFLIQYYNGEERAKGNILERFSAQQFPDLHSELNLSSLELGDSALYFCASSVGGGGYNEQFFGPGTRLTVL.

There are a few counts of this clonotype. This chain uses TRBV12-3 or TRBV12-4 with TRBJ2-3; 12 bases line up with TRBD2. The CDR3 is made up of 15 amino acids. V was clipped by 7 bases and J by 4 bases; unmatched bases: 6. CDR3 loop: CASTSSGGAPDTQYF. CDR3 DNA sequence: TGTGCCAGCACCTCTAGCGGGGGGGCTCCAGATACGCAGTATTTT.

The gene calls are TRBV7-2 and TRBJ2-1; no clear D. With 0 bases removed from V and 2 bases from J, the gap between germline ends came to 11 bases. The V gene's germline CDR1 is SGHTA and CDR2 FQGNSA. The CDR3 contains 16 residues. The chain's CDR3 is CASSLAFHDAYNEQFF. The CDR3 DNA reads TGTGCCAGCAGCTTAGCCTTCCATGACGCCTACAATGAGCAGTTCTTC.

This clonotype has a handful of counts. CDR3 protein: CASRIQLDRGVDEQFF. The CDR3 coding sequence is TGCGCCAGCAGGATCCAACTGGACAGGGGAGTGGATGAGCAGTTCTTC. The chain joins TRBV5-1 to TRBJ2-1; 9 positions agree with TRBD1. This CDR3 comprises 16 residues. V lost 5 bases, J lost 8 bases, and 14 bases stayed unmatched. CDR1 and CDR2 from the germline V gene are SGHRS and YFSETQ.

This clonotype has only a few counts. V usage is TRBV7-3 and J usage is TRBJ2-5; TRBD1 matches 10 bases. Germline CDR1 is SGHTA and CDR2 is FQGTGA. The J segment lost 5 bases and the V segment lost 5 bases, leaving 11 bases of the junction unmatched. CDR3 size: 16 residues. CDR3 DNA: TGTGCCAGCAGCCCAGGGACAGGGGAAGATTGGGAGACCCAGTACTTC. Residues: CASSPGTGEDWETQYF.

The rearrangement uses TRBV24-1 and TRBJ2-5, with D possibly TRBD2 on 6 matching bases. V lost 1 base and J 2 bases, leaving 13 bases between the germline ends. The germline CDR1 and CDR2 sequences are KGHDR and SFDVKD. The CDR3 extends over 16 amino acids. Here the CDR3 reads CATSDFRLGPQETQYF. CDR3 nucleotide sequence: TGTGCCACCAGTGATTTTAGACTAGGGCCACAAGAGACCCAGTACTTC.

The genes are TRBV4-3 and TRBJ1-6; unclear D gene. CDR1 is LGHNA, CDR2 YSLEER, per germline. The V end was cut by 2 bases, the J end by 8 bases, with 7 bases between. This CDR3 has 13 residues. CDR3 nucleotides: TGCGCCAGCAGCCAATTCTCACATTCACCCCTCCACTTT. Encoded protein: CASSQFSHSPLHF.

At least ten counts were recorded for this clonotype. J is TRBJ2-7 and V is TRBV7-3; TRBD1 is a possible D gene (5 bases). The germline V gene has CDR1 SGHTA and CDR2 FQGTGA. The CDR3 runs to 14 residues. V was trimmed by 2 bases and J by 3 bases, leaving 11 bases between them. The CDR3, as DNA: TGTGCCAGCAGCTTACACCCAGGGCGCTACGAGCAGTACGTC. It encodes CASSLHPGRYEQYV.

The CDR3 loop is CASSRWSGLYEQYF. CDR3 DNA: TGTGCCAGCAGCCGATGGTCGGGACTATACGAGCAGTACTTC. V and J are TRBV7-2 and TRBJ2-7; 7 bases align to TRBD2. This CDR3 is built from 14 residues. The germline V gene has CDR1 SGHTA and CDR2 FQGNSA. V trimming: 5 bases; J trimming: 4 bases; junction bases outside the gene matches: 8.

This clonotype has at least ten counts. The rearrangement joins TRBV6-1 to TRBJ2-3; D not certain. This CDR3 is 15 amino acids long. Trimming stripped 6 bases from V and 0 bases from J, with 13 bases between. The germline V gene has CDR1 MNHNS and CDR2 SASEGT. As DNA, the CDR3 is TGTGCCAGCAGATTCGGCCAAACGAGCACAGATACGCAGTATTTT. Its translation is CASRFGQTSTDTQYF.

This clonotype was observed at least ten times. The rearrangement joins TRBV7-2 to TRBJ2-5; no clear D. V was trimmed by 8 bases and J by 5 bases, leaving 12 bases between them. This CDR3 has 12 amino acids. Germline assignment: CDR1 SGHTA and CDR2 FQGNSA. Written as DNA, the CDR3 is TGTGCCAGCCAAAAAGTCCGGGAGACCCAGTACTTC. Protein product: CASQKVRETQYF.

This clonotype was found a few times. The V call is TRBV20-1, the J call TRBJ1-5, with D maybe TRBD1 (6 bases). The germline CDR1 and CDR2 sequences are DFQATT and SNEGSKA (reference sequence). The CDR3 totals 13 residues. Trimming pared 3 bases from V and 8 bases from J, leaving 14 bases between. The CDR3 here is CSASDRGAKPQHF. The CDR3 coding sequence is TGCAGTGCTAGCGATAGGGGGGCGAAGCCCCAGCATTTT.

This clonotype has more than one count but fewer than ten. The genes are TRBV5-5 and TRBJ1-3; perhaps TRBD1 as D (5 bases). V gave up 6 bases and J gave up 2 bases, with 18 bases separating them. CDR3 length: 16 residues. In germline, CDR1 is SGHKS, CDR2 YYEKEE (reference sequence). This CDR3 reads CASTTAGGSTGNTIYF. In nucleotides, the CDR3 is TGTGCCAGCACCACCGCCGGGGGATCAACTGGAAACACCATATATTTT.

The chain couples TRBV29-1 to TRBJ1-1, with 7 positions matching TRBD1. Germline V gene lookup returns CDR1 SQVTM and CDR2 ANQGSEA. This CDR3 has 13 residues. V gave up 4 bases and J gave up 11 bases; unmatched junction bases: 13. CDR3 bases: TGCAGCGTTGTTGCAGGGGGAGACCTTGAGGCTTTCTTT. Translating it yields CSVVAGGDLEAFF.

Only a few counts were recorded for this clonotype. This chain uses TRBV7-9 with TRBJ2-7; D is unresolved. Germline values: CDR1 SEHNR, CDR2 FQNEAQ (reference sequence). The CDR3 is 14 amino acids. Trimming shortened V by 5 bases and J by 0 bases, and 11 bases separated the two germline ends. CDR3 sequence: CASSPDGGSYEQYV. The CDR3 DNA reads TGTGCCAGCAGCCCGGACGGTGGCTCCTACGAGCAGTACGTC.

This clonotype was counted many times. The DNA of the CDR3 is TGTGCCAGCAGCTTTCCGTTGGGACAGGGGGATGGAGATACGCAGTATTTT. Protein sequence: CASSFPLGQGDGDTQYF. The rearrangement joins TRBV7-9 to TRBJ2-3; 11 bases map to TRBD1. V dropped 3 bases and J dropped 5; count of bases not matched to a gene: 10. Germline CDR1 is SEHNR and CDR2 is FQNEAQ (reference sequence). The CDR3 extends over 17 amino acids.

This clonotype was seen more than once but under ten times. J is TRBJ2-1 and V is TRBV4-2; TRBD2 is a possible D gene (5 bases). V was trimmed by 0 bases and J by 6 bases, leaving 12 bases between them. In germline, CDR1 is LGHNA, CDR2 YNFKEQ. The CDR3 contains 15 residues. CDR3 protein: CASSQDNGGPNEQFF. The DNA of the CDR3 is TGTGCCAGCAGCCAAGATAATGGAGGCCCCAATGAGCAGTTCTTC.

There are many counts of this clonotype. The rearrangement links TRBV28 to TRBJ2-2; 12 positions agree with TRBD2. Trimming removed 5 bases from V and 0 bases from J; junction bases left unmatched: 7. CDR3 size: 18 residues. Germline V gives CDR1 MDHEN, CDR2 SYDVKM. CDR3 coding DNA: TGTGCCAGCAGTCCGCCTAGCGGGGGGGACGCGAACACCGGGGAGCTGTTTTTT. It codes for CASSPPSGGDANTGELFF.

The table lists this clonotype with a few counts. CDR3 amino acids: CAIKKGVGQGAYNSPLHF. The DNA of the CDR3 is TGTGCCATCAAGAAGGGGGTTGGACAGGGGGCTTATAATTCACCCCTCCACTTT. The chain joins TRBV10-3 to TRBJ1-6, with TRBD1 matching over 11 bases. Germline loops: CDR1 ENHRY, CDR2 SYGVKD. The CDR3 length is 18 residues. V trimming: 7 bases; J trimming: 4 bases; junction bases outside the gene matches: 12.